This T cell receptor (beta chain) was profiled in a study of a mutant IDH1 vaccine in newly diagnosed glioma. Study-wide background: Sex among treated patients split 62.5% male, about 40% female; mean age was around 40 years. Study-wide points: Immune responses induced by vaccination arose in roughly 95% of the patients.

Documented time point: baseline, week 1 (first vaccination visit). Treatment specified: pre-vaccination baseline after standard-of-care therapy. In its sample, this clone was seen a few times. Its antigen remains unidentified. The CDR3 is made up of 14 amino acids. Germline assignment: CDR1 SGDLS and CDR2 YYNGEE. V dropped 3 bases and J dropped 5 bases, with 12 bases sitting between them. Only in-frame clones appear in the TCRdb table, and some are missing; sequencing was by immunoSEQ multiplex PCR. This sample has 50,000 to 75,000 clones; around 90% occur once, and the top ten carry 2.6%. This chain joins TRBV9 and TRBJ2-1; possible D gene TRBD1, 6 bases. The source material was PBMCs, sampled from a glioma patient treated with radiotherapy, temozolomide or both. This TCR came from a man aged 50 to 60 with glioma. The CDR3 here is CASSEGVGDNEQFF. In nucleotides, the CDR3 is TGTGCCAGCAGCGAGGGGGTCGGGGACAATGAGCAGTTCTTC.